Reported below is one T cell receptor (beta chain). Its specific antigen is unknown. One base away there is no much larger clone; base qualities are not given. Trimming removed 2 bases from V and 0 bases from J, leaving 13 bases between the germline ends. CDR1 is given as SGHTA and CDR2 as FQGNSA, both from the germline V gene. The CDR3 spans 16 residues, from the cysteine through the phenylalanine. The CDR3 DNA has 48 bases and is translated from base 1. The data were taken from a study of control samples from healthy donors and cancer patients (TCRdb year 2020). Library preparation employed the immunoSEQ multiplex PCR assay. Drawn from immuneACCESS, this table holds only the in-frame rearrangements with V and J called that TCRdb kept. Clones are partly lost; checked studies trace under half to an unresolved V gene and leave the rest unexplained. The sample includes 40,000 to 60,000 clones, with approximately 83% observed a single time. The ten top clones hold approximately 3% of the sample.

Sequencing was performed on PBMCs. The chain was built from TRBV7-2 and TRBJ1-1, with the D gene not confidently named. This sequence originates from a woman aged 45 to 65 with lung cancer. This receptor has the CDR3 CASSLRPVLVNTEAFF. The nucleotide sequence is TGTGCCAGCAGCTTAAGGCCGGTTTTAGTGAACACTGAAGCTTTCTTT.